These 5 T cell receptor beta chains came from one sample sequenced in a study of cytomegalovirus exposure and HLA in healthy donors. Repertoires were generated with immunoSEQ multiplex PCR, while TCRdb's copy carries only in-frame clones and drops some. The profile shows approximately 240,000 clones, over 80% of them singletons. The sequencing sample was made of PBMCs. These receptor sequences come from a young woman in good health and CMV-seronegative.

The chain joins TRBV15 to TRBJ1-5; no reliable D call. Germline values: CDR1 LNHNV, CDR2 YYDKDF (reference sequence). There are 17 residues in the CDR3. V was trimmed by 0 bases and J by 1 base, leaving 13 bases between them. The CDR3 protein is CATSRDKGSGSNQPQHF. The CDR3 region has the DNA TGTGCCACCAGCAGAGATAAGGGATCGGGGAGCAATCAGCCCCAGCATTTT.

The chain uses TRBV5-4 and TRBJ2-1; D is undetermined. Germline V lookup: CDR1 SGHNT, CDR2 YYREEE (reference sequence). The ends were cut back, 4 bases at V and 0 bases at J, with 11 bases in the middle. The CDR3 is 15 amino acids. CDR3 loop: CASSSRDSSYNEQFF. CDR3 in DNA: TGTGCCAGCAGCAGCCGAGATTCCTCCTACAATGAGCAGTTCTTC.

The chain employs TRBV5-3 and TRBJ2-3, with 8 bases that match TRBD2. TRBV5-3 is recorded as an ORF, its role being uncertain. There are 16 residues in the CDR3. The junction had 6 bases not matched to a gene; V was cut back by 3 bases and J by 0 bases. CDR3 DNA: TGTGCCAGAAGCTCTGTTTCTAGCGGGAGCACAGATACGCAGTATTTT. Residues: CARSSVSSGSTDTQYF.

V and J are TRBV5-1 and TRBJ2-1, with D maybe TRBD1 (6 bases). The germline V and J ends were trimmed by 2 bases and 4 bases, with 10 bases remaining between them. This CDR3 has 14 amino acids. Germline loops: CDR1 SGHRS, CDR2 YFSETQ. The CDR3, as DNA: TGCGCCAGCAGCTTCGTGGGGGCATACAATGAGCAGTTCTTC. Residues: CASSFVGAYNEQFF.

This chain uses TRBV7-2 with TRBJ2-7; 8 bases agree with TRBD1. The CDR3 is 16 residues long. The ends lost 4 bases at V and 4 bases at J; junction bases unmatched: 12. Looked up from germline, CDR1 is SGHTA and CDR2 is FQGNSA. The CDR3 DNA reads TGTGCCAGCAGCTACCGACCGGGGACAGGCGGGTACGAGCAGTACTTC. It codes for CASSYRPGTGGYEQYF.